The TCR beta chain described here comes from a study of siplizumab effects on memory and regulatory T cells. Study findings and constraints: The drug siplizumab significantly decreased the alloreactive sequences that could be traced to unstimulated CD4+ memory cells. The naive T cell population seemed more diverse than memory cells and seemed a major contributor to the alloresponse. Many proliferating CD4+ or CD8+ clones remained unclassified. Roughly 75-95% of them could not be assigned either a naive or a memory phenotype. A minor share of alloreactive clones matched unstimulated subsets.

A note on this clone: What it recognizes is unknown.

Profiling relied on immunoSEQ multiplex PCR, and the TCRdb table lists in-frame clones only, not all of them. The repertoire includes roughly 92,000 clones, roughly 94% of them detected once, and about 1.4% sits in the top ten. Sequencing used non-Treg CD4+ T cells sorted from blood. This clonotype was sampled from a human donor in good health.

CDR3 amino acids: CASSPPGQTTYEQYF. CDR3 DNA: TGTGCCAGCTCACCACCCGGACAAACCACCTACGAGCAGTACTTC. The genes are TRBV18 and TRBJ2-7, with D perhaps matching TRBD1 (5 bases). The CDR3 runs to 15 residues. With 0 bases removed from V and 2 bases from J, the gap between germline ends came to 11 bases. Germline V gene sequence: CDR1 KGHSH, CDR2 LQKENI.